This TCR beta chain is from a study of T-cell memory formation after mild COVID-19. Study-wide results and caveats: The study detected some responding clones in pre-infection memory, suggesting cross-reactive memory joined. Contracting clones from day 15 to 85 showed balanced CD4/CD8; later expanders favored CD4+. The main location of contracting CD4+ clones was CM and EM, and that of contracting CD8+ clones was EMRA.

TCRalpha and TCRbeta libraries used 5'RACE with constant-segment primers and UMIs. TCRdb re-derived calls from the 5' RACE reads in MiXCR, one entry per CDR3 protein. The table lists roughly 450,000 distinct CDR3 sequences, around a sixth of them singletons. Germline CDR1 and CDR2: SGHRS and YFSETQ. With 0 bases removed from V and 5 bases from J, the gap between germline ends came to 14 bases. CDR3 length: 15 amino acids. In the case of this clonotype: Antigen: not known.

The source is an adult woman who had mild COVID-19 (a few samples of this study predate the infection). Cell type and time point are not known. The sequencing sample was made of PBMCs or a T cell subset sorted from them (not recorded which). This rearrangement joins TRBV5-1 to TRBJ2-5; possible D gene TRBD2, 6 bases. In nucleotides, the CDR3 is TGCGCCAGCAGCTTGGATCGGGGGATGGGGGAGACCCAGTACTTC. Translated: CASSLDRGMGETQYF.